This paragraph reports one TCR beta chain. A junction end diverges from the germline sequence, so it may reflect a read error. This CDR3 comprises 14 residues. Per the germline V gene, CDR1 is SNHLY and CDR2 is FYNNEI. The time point was: after dendritic cell vaccination, including at tumor progression/relapse. Patients had residual fresh-frozen tumor tissue and more than two years of survival data. No glioblastoma patient carried an isocitrate dehydrogenase mutation. The data derive from a study of glioma-infiltrating T cells after dendritic cell vaccination. TCRB CDR3 was amplified from 2 ug genomic DNA or less. Assay used: immunoSEQ multiplex PCR; TCRdb lists only in-frame clones, some missing. The repertoire holds some 110,000 clones, with almost 90% as singletons.

The specimen comprised blood, sampled after dendritic cell vaccination. The V call is TRBV2, the J call TRBJ1-1; D possibly corresponds to TRBD1 (6 bases). The sequence was obtained from a human donor with glioblastoma. The CDR3 loop is CASSFDRRNAEAFF. The CDR3 nucleotides read TGTGCCAGCAGTTTCGACAGGAGGAACGCTGAAGCTTTCTTT.